This entry lists 17 T cell receptor beta chains sequenced from one sample in a study of human T cells and chemical hapten exposure. TCRdb called the RACE reads again in MiXCR, with one record for every CDR3 protein. The repertoire includes some 180,000 distinct CDR3 sequences, under 30% of them detected once, and roughly 2.5% sits in the top ten. As for time point: patch test 3, about 24 weeks after DPC sensitization. The treatment: therapeutic diphenylcyclopropenone sensitization with weekly scalp DPC. This sample comprised whole blood, obtained in connection with sensitization to the hapten diphenylcyclopropenone (DPC). The source is a woman aged 40 to 49 with alopecia areata. Some clones in this sample may be carry-over from other donors' samples.

This clonotype was seen only a few times. This chain joins TRBV6-5 and TRBJ2-1; D unresolved. This CDR3 comprises 10 residues. V lost 10 bases, J lost 13 bases, and 14 bases lay in between. Germline V gene lookup returns CDR1 MNHEY and CDR2 SVGAGI. CDR3 coding DNA: TGTGCCACCGGGTCTATACTTCAGTTCTTC. Protein: CATGSILQFF.

The rearrangement joins TRBV2 to TRBJ2-5; D is undetermined. The CDR3 loop spans 16 amino acids. Looked up from germline, CDR1 is SNHLY and CDR2 is FYNNEI. V lost 1 base to trimming and J lost 0 bases, with 12 bases between them. The CDR3 reads CASSEGTVTYQETQYF. The CDR3 DNA reads TGTGCCAGCAGTGAAGGCACAGTAACGTACCAAGAGACCCAGTACTTC.

This clonotype ranks as medium-sized. The genes are TRBV10-2 and TRBJ2-1; weak D call: TRBD2 (6 bases). Looked up from germline, CDR1 is WSHSY and CDR2 is SAAADI. The CDR3 is 15 residues long. V was cut by 2 bases and J by 3 bases, with 11 bases left in between. The CDR3 is CASSEVGGLYNEQFF. CDR3 nucleotide sequence: TGCGCCAGCAGTGAGGTTGGGGGACTCTACAATGAGCAGTTCTTC.

This rearrangement joins TRBV28 to TRBJ1-4, with 10 positions matching TRBD1. V was pared by 4 bases and J by 6 bases, with 8 bases of the junction left unmatched. The CDR3 is 16 amino acids. The germline CDR1 and CDR2 sequences are MDHEN and SYDVKM. In DNA form, the CDR3 reads TGTGCCAGCAGTTCGCTCCCTGGACAGGGGGATGAAAAACTGTTTTTT. Amino acids: CASSSLPGQGDEKLFF.

This clonotype turned up a few times. This chain links TRBV9 with TRBJ2-1; TRBD1 aligns across 10 bases. The J segment lost 2 bases and the V segment lost 4 bases, leaving 3 bases of the junction unmatched. Per germline, CDR1 SGDLS and CDR2 YYNGEE. The CDR3 totals 15 residues. The CDR3 DNA sequence: TGTGCCAGCAGCATGGACAGGGGGACCTACAATGAGCAGTTCTTC. Its translation: CASSMDRGTYNEQFF.

The V gene is TRBV18, the J gene TRBJ1-1; no clear D. The CDR3 loop spans 16 amino acids. V was clipped by 3 bases and J by 3 bases, with 17 bases between them. CDR1 is KGHSH, CDR2 LQKENI, per germline. CDR3 loop: CASSPGLGRRDTEAFF. The CDR3 coding sequence is TGTGCCAGCTCACCGGGATTAGGCAGGCGAGACACTGAAGCTTTCTTT.

This clonotype was counted a few times. The gene calls are TRBV6-2 or TRBV6-3 and TRBJ2-5; D possibly corresponds to TRBD2 (6 bases). This CDR3 is 14 amino acids long. Trimming removed 2 bases from V and 7 bases from J, with 14 bases in between. Germline V CDR1 and CDR2: MNHEY, SVGEGT. The CDR3 protein is CASSYIGQAGTQYF. The CDR3 DNA is TGTGCCAGCAGTTACATCGGGCAAGCGGGGACCCAGTACTTC.

This chain uses TRBV6-5 with TRBJ1-2, with D possibly matching TRBD1 (6 bases). In germline, CDR1 is MNHEY, CDR2 SVGAGI. The CDR3 extends over 16 amino acids. The V end was cut by 6 bases, the J end by 5 bases, with 22 bases between. DNA of the CDR3: TGTGCCAGCAGCCACCGCCGGGCAGGGGTTTGGTATGGCTACACCTTC. It specifies CASSHRRAGVWYGYTF.

V gene TRBV9 combines with J gene TRBJ2-3; 15 bases align to TRBD2. The CDR3 consists of 15 residues. In germline, CDR1 is SGDLS, CDR2 YYNGEE. Trimming removed 4 bases from V and 7 bases from J; junction bases left unmatched: 4. CDR3: CASSPGTSGRYTQYF. The CDR3 bases are TGTGCCAGCAGCCCCGGGACTAGCGGGAGGTATACGCAGTATTTT.

The V call is TRBV27, the J call TRBJ1-5, with D hard to call. Germline V gene data show CDR1 as MNHEY and CDR2 as SMNVEV (reference sequence). The V gene lost 4 bases and the J gene lost 0 bases, with 7 bases spanning the gap. The CDR3 runs to 14 residues. The chain's CDR3 is CASSYASSNQPQHF. The CDR3 DNA is TGTGCCAGCAGTTACGCGAGTAGCAATCAGCCCCAGCATTTT.

This clonotype appeared a few times. The V and J genes are TRBV4-3 and TRBJ2-1; 7 positions agree with TRBD2. Germline CDR1 reads LGHNA; CDR2 reads YSLEER. The CDR3 runs to 17 residues. J gave up 6 bases and V 2 bases, and 13 bases lay outside the gene matches. CDR3 nucleotides: TGCGCCAGCAGCCAACAACTAGCGCCAGGGCAAGGCAATGAGCAGTTCTTC. This translates into CASSQQLAPGQGNEQFF.

The chain links TRBV2 to TRBJ2-6; TRBD2 is a possible D gene (6 bases). V lost 2 bases, J lost 2 bases, and 7 bases lay in between. This CDR3 is 15 amino acids long. Germline V CDR1 and CDR2: SNHLY, FYNNEI. CDR3 sequence reads: CASSESGAGANVLTF. The CDR3, as DNA: TGTGCCAGCAGTGAATCGGGGGCTGGGGCCAACGTCCTGACTTTC.

This clonotype was observed a few times. CDR3 DNA: TGTGCCAGCAGCTCCTCCGGGACAGGGGGGTTCTTC. It codes for CASSSSGTGGFF. The rearrangement uses TRBV7-2 and TRBJ2-1; TRBD1 matches at 11 bases. Germline trimming cut 4 bases from V and 15 bases from J; bases unmatched to any gene: 5. The CDR3 has 12 amino acids. Germline loops: CDR1 SGHTA, CDR2 FQGNSA.

The gene calls are TRBV7-2 and TRBJ2-5; unclear D gene. Germline V gene lookup returns CDR1 SGHTA and CDR2 FQGNSA. This CDR3 is 13 amino acids long. The V and J ends lost 3 bases and 4 bases respectively, with 9 bases between them. The CDR3 DNA is TGTGCCAGCAGCTTGGTGACGGGAGAGACCCAGTACTTC. This encodes CASSLVTGETQYF.

This clonotype was observed a handful of times. The chain carries TRBV5-6 and TRBJ2-7, with TRBD1 matching 9 bases. This CDR3 is 15 amino acids long. Germline assignment: CDR1 SGHDT and CDR2 YYEEEE. Trimming removed 3 bases from V and 0 bases from J; junction bases left unmatched: 4. The CDR3 nucleotides read TGTGCCAGCAGCTCCGACAGGGGGAACTCCTACGAGCAGTACTTC. This translates into CASSSDRGNSYEQYF.

The V call is TRBV9, the J call TRBJ2-2; TRBD2 might be the D (5 bases). V was trimmed by 0 bases and J by 5 bases, leaving 8 bases between them. Germline values: CDR1 SGDLS, CDR2 YYNGEE. The CDR3 is 14 residues long. The CDR3 DNA reads TGTGCCAGCAGCGTAGTTACGGGGACCGGGGAGCTGTTTTTT. This sequence encodes CASSVVTGTGELFF.

The gene calls are TRBV11-2 and TRBJ2-3; D remains ambiguous. The CDR3 covers 15 residues. Per the germline V gene, CDR1 is SGHAT and CDR2 is FQNNGV. V was pared by 5 bases and J by 2 bases, with 14 bases between. The CDR3 bases are TGTGCCAGCAGCGCTGGCCGGCAGAACACAGATACGCAGTATTTT. Translation gives CASSAGRQNTDTQYF.